What follows are 28 T cell receptor beta chains derived from one specimen sequenced in a study of a mutant IDH1 vaccine in newly diagnosed glioma. Method: immunoSEQ multiplex PCR; TCRdb's copy keeps in-frame clones and lacks some. The sample contains tens of thousands of clones, about four fifths of which appear only once. Noted time point: week 5, during vaccination. In every dose of vaccine, 300 ug of mutant IDH1 20-mer peptide was given alongside topical imiquimod. These TCRs are of unknown antigen specificity. The source material was PBMCs, sampled from a glioma patient whose treatment included an IDH1 peptide vaccine. The receptors originated from a young man with glioma.

This chain uses TRBV5-1 with TRBJ1-2; tentative D call: TRBD1 (6 bases). This CDR3 is built from 13 residues. Germline V gene sequence: CDR1 SGHRS, CDR2 YFSETQ. V lost 4 bases, J lost 8 bases, and 15 bases lay in between. The DNA for the CDR3 is TGCGCCAGCAGCCCAGACAGGAGAGGGGGCTACACCTTC. Its protein is CASSPDRRGGYTF.

With respect to this clone: Its ends do not fully match the called genes, so a read error is possible. This chain connects TRBV6-4 to TRBJ1-2; tentative D call: TRBD1 (6 bases). The CDR3 extends over 17 amino acids. In germline, CDR1 is MRHNA, CDR2 SNTAGT. DNA for the CDR3: TGTGCCAGCAGTGACTCGGAGAAATCAGGGGCCGATCATGGGGGGATCTTC. Its translation: CASSDSEKSGADHGGIF.

V usage is TRBV19 and J usage is TRBJ2-1; TRBD2 aligns across 7 bases. The CDR3 length is 16 residues. Germline V lookup: CDR1 LNHDA, CDR2 SQIVND (reference sequence). The ends lost 0 bases at V and 7 bases at J; junction bases unmatched: 9. CDR3: CASSIDRAGASNEQFF. DNA of the CDR3: TGTGCCAGTAGTATAGATCGGGCGGGAGCTTCGAATGAGCAGTTCTTC. The entire variable domain, with the rest obtained from reference TRBV19 and TRBJ2-1, is as follows: DGGITQSPKYLFRKEGQNVTLSCEQNLNHDAMYWYRQDPGQGLRLIYYSQIVNDFQKGDIAEGYSVSREKKESFPLTVTSAQKNPTAFYLCASSIDRAGASNEQFFGPGTRLTVL.

Judged by abundance, this clone is medium-sized. The V and J genes are TRBV15 and TRBJ1-5; D unresolved. V was pared by 2 bases and J by 3 bases, with 14 bases between. CDR3 length: 16 residues. Germline V gene sequence: CDR1 LNHNV, CDR2 YYDKDF (reference sequence). The CDR3 nucleotides are TGTGCCACCAGCAGAATGGGAGGGCGGGCCAATCAGCCCCAGCATTTT. Protein product: CATSRMGGRANQPQHF.

In this sample, this clone turned up once. The CDR3 sequence: CASSLTRLANNEQFF. In nucleotides, the CDR3 is TGTGCCAGCAGCTTAACCCGTCTAGCGAACAATGAGCAGTTCTTC. The chain recombines TRBV7-8 with TRBJ2-1; TRBD2 might be the D (6 bases). Germline CDR1 and CDR2: SGHVS and FQNEAQ. V dropped 2 bases and J dropped 5 bases, with 13 bases sitting between them. CDR3 size: 15 residues. The full variable domain, completed using reference TRBV7-8 and TRBJ2-1, is GAGVSQSPRYKVAKRGQDVALRCDPISGHVSLFWYQQALGQGPEFLTYFQNEAQLDKSGLPSDRFFAERPEGSVSTLKIQRTQQEDSAVYLCASSLTRLANNEQFFGPGTRLTVL.

The chain has TRBV4-1 and TRBJ2-2, with 7 bases lining up with TRBD1. With 1 base clipped from V and 1 base from J, the junction kept 0 bases outside the gene matches. CDR3 size: 15 residues. CDR1 and CDR2 (germline): MGHRA, YSYEKL. The CDR3 spells CASSQGQGNTGELFF. In nucleotides, the CDR3 is TGCGCCAGCAGCCAAGGACAGGGGAACACCGGGGAGCTGTTTTTT.

This chain connects TRBV7-3 to TRBJ2-1, with D unresolved. V gave up 3 bases and J gave up 4 bases, with 13 bases separating them. Germline CDR1 reads SGHTA; CDR2 reads FQGTGA. CDR3 length: 15 amino acids. The DNA of the CDR3 is TGTGCCAGCAGCTTGATAGAAACCCGTTACAATGAGCAGTTCTTC. It encodes CASSLIETRYNEQFF.

This clone turned up a few times. The chain employs TRBV30 and TRBJ1-5; no reliable D call. Germline assignment: CDR1 GTSNPN and CDR2 SVGIG (reference sequence). Between the trimmed V and J ends, which lost 0 bases and 6 bases, there was a span of 9 bases. This CDR3 has 13 amino acids. The CDR3 here is CAWSVEGAQPQHF. The CDR3 DNA follows: TGTGCCTGGAGTGTAGAGGGAGCTCAGCCCCAGCATTTT.

This sequence joins TRBV27 and TRBJ2-2; maybe TRBD2 (6 bases). The CDR3 has 15 amino acids. With 2 bases removed from V and 4 bases from J, the gap between germline ends came to 11 bases. CDR1 is MNHEY, CDR2 SMNVEV, per germline (reference sequence). CDR3 sequence: CASSLGREVTGELFF. The CDR3 DNA is TGTGCCAGCAGTTTAGGCAGGGAGGTCACCGGGGAGCTGTTTTTT.

The V call is TRBV4-1, the J call TRBJ2-1, with D possibly matching TRBD2 (6 bases). V lost 3 bases to trimming and J lost 7 bases, with 19 bases between them. CDR1 is MGHRA and CDR2 is YSYEKL in the germline V gene. The CDR3 loop spans 16 amino acids. The CDR3 sequence is CASSQGVGGVKNEQFF. Here the CDR3 DNA reads TGCGCCAGCAGCCAGGGGGTGGGGGGAGTAAAGAATGAGCAGTTCTTC.

This chain uses TRBV6-5 with TRBJ1-4; weak D call: TRBD1 (6 bases). The CDR3 contains 15 residues. Germline V CDR1 and CDR2: MNHEY, SVGAGI. The ends were cut back, 7 bases at V and 3 bases at J, with 15 bases in the middle. CDR3 DNA: TGTGCCAGCACCAAGACGGGGGCGGCTAATGAAAAACTGTTTTTT. Translated, it gives CASTKTGAANEKLFF.

The chain carries TRBV5-1 and TRBJ1-1; TRBD1 agrees at 7 bases. V was clipped by 4 bases and J by 7 bases; unmatched bases: 10. Germline CDR1 SGHRS, CDR2 YFSETQ. The CDR3 totals 14 residues. CDR3 in amino acids: CASSTTTGSGEAFF. CDR3 DNA: TGCGCCAGCAGCACCACGACAGGGTCTGGTGAAGCTTTCTTT.

The CDR3 sequence is CAWSVAGGHQPQHF. CDR3 coding DNA: TGTGCCTGGAGTGTGGCAGGGGGCCATCAGCCCCAGCATTTT. The chain joins TRBV30 to TRBJ1-5, with 8 nucleotides matching TRBD1. Germline values: CDR1 GTSNPN, CDR2 SVGIG (reference sequence). The CDR3 spans 14 residues. Germline trimming cut 0 bases from V and 5 bases from J; bases unmatched to any gene: 3.

The rearrangement joins TRBV11-2 to TRBJ2-7; D is unresolved. This CDR3 comprises 15 residues. The V end lost 0 bases, the J end lost 2 bases, and 11 bases lay between the germline ends. Per the germline V gene, CDR1 is SGHAT and CDR2 is FQNNGV. In DNA, the CDR3 is TGTGCCAGCAGCTTAGAAAAGAGACATACCTACGAGCAGTACTTC. It specifies CASSLEKRHTYEQYF.

The chain carries TRBV5-6 and TRBJ2-7; no definite D call. CDR3 size: 12 residues. Germline V gene lookup returns CDR1 SGHDT and CDR2 YYEEEE. The V end lost 1 base, the J end lost 7 bases, and 9 bases lay between the germline ends. CDR3: CASSLPDSEQYF. CDR3 DNA: TGTGCCAGCAGCTTGCCCGATTCGGAGCAGTACTTC.

CDR3 residues: CAWSLGRGNTEAFF. The CDR3 nucleotides read TGTGCCTGGAGTTTGGGAAGGGGGAACACTGAAGCTTTCTTT. This chain joins TRBV30 and TRBJ1-1; TRBD1 might be the D (5 bases). V lost 2 bases and J 1 base, leaving 11 bases between the germline ends. CDR1 GTSNPN and CDR2 SVGIG come from the germline V gene (reference sequence). The CDR3 sequence is 14 residues long.

This chain links TRBV11-2 with TRBJ2-7; 8 positions match TRBD1. With 6 bases clipped from V and 3 bases from J, the junction kept 7 bases outside the gene matches. The CDR3 length is 14 residues. Per the germline V gene, CDR1 is SGHAT and CDR2 is FQNNGV. Here the CDR3 DNA reads TGTGCCAGCAGTGAAGGACAGGGCAACTACGAGCAGTACTTC. It encodes CASSEGQGNYEQYF.

The chain uses TRBV7-2 and TRBJ2-1, with 9 nucleotides matching TRBD1. Germline CDR1 is SGHTA and CDR2 is FQGNSA. V shed 1 base and J 5 bases; nucleotides not matched to a gene: 3. The CDR3 has 15 residues. DNA for the CDR3: TGTGCCAGCAGCTTAGTGGGACAGGGTGACAATGAGCAGTTCTTC. Its translation is CASSLVGQGDNEQFF.

This clone was detected a few times. This chain uses TRBV29-1 with TRBJ1-1; D gene unclear. Germline CDR1 and CDR2: SQVTM and ANQGSEA. CDR3 length: 14 amino acids. V was clipped by 5 bases and J by 0 bases, with 13 bases between them. The CDR3 spells CSVFSVFMNTEAFF. The CDR3 nucleotides are TGCAGCGTTTTTTCGGTTTTCATGAACACTGAAGCTTTCTTT.

The V gene is TRBV5-4, the J gene TRBJ1-4; a possible D gene is TRBD1 (5 bases). Germline loops: CDR1 SGHNT, CDR2 YYREEE (reference sequence). The CDR3 runs to 17 residues. Trimming pared 4 bases from V and 0 bases from J, leaving 16 bases between. The CDR3 protein is CASSPRGGYATNEKLFF. The CDR3 nucleotides are TGTGCCAGCAGCCCCCGGGGCGGGTATGCAACTAATGAAAAACTGTTTTTT. The variable domain in full, with the rest retrieved from reference TRBV5-4 and TRBJ1-4, is ETGVTQSPTHLIKTRGQQVTLRCSSQSGHNTVSWYQQALGQGPQFIFQYYREEENGRGNFPPRFSGLQFPNYSSELNVNALELDDSALYLCASSPRGGYATNEKLFFGSGTQLSVL.

The V call is TRBV7-8, the J call TRBJ1-2; D is possibly TRBD1 (6 bases). Germline V gives CDR1 SGHVS, CDR2 FQNEAQ. Trimming removed 1 base from V and 1 base from J, with 13 bases in between. The CDR3 length is 16 residues. CDR3 in amino acids: CASSLVEGQYNYGYTF. The CDR3 DNA follows: TGTGCCAGCAGCTTAGTTGAGGGACAATATAACTATGGCTACACCTTC.

The rearrangement uses TRBV15 and TRBJ1-1; 10 positions agree with TRBD1. The germline V gene encodes CDR1 LNHNV and CDR2 YYDKDF (reference sequence). J was trimmed by 1 base and V by 3 bases; bases with no gene match: 8. This CDR3 region has 17 residues. Written as DNA, the CDR3 is TGTGCCACCAGCAGGATGACAGGGGGCATGTGGAACACTGAAGCTTTCTTT. Its translation is CATSRMTGGMWNTEAFF. Complete variable domain (other parts from reference TRBV15 and TRBJ1-1): DAMVIQNPRYQVTQFGKPVTLSCSQTLNHNVMYWYQQKSSQAPKLLFHYYDKDFNNEADTPDNFQSRRPNTSFCFLDIRSPGLGDTAMYLCATSRMTGGMWNTEAFFGQGTRLTVV.

The chain combines TRBV30 with TRBJ1-1; D might be TRBD1 (6 bases). This CDR3 has 12 residues. Germline-derived CDR1 and CDR2 are GTSNPN and SVGIG (reference sequence). The V and J ends lost 2 bases and 7 bases respectively, with 11 bases between them. The CDR3 is CAWSTGASEAFF. The CDR3 DNA follows: TGTGCCTGGAGTACGGGGGCCAGTGAAGCTTTCTTT.

J is TRBJ2-7 and V is TRBV6-5; 8 bases agree with TRBD2. V lost 5 bases and J lost 4; bases outside the gene matches: 7. CDR1 is MNHEY and CDR2 is SVGAGI in the germline V gene. CDR3 length: 14 amino acids. The CDR3 sequence: CASSPGGGQYEQYF. CDR3 sequence (DNA): TGTGCCAGCAGTCCCGGGGGGGGGCAGTACGAGCAGTACTTC.

This clone is termed medium-sized (0.01 to 0.1%). V and J are TRBV4-1 and TRBJ2-2; D is undetermined. The germline V gene has CDR1 MGHRA and CDR2 YSYEKL. There are 16 residues in the CDR3. V lost 5 bases, J lost 5 bases, and 18 bases lay in between. For the CDR3, the DNA is TGCGCCAGCAGCGGGGTAGGGTTTCTTGTGACCGGGGAGCTGTTTTTT. It encodes CASSGVGFLVTGELFF.

This rearrangement joins TRBV29-1 to TRBJ2-2; D is perhaps TRBD1 (5 bases). V lost 7 bases to trimming and J lost 5 bases, with 11 bases between them. CDR1 is SQVTM and CDR2 is ANQGSEA in the germline V gene. There are 12 residues in the CDR3. This CDR3 is CSARQPTGELFF. The CDR3 DNA is TGCAGCGCCCGACAGCCAACCGGGGAGCTGTTTTTT.

This rearrangement joins TRBV10-3 to TRBJ2-7; 8 bases align to TRBD1. Germline V lookup: CDR1 ENHRY, CDR2 SYGVKD. There are 14 residues in the CDR3. V was clipped by 4 bases and J by 0 bases; unmatched bases: 2. CDR3 region: CAISVGQASYEQYF. The CDR3 DNA reads TGTGCCATCAGTGTGGGACAGGCCTCCTACGAGCAGTACTTC.

The gene calls are TRBV29-1 and TRBJ2-5; 7 bases fit TRBD1. The ends lost 4 bases at V and 5 bases at J; junction bases unmatched: 7. This CDR3 has 13 amino acids. Germline-derived CDR1 and CDR2 are SQVTM and ANQGSEA. CDR3 sequence: CSVGAGGLETQYF. The CDR3 nucleotides are TGCAGCGTTGGGGCAGGGGGATTGGAGACCCAGTACTTC.